This T cell receptor beta chain derives from a study of shared clonotypes between healthy human individuals. Overall study results and limits: Represented genetic and exposure-history diversity was restricted by having few donors.

The V end lost 3 bases, the J end lost 3 bases, and 18 bases lay between the germline ends. CDR3 size: 17 residues. The V gene's germline CDR1 is MGHRA and CDR2 YSYEKL. The method was immunoSEQ multiplex PCR; TCRdb's version includes in-frame clones alone and lacks a portion of them. The sample holds 2 million to 2.5 million clones, 90% to 97% seen once. Points on this clone: Its antigen is unknown.

The CD4+ fraction was divided into a CD45RA+ naive subset and a CD45RA-negative memory subset. The gene calls are TRBV4-1 and TRBJ2-1; D is ambiguous. This receptor was taken from a man younger than 35 in good health. Sequencing was done on a sample of naive CD4+ T cells sorted from blood. The sample's subset: CD45RA+ positively selected. The CDR3 DNA is TGCGCCAGCAGCCAGGCTATCGTGGGAACACTCTACAATGAGCAGTTCTTC. It yields the protein CASSQAIVGTLYNEQFF.